The 2 T cell receptor beta chains listed next were all sequenced from one sample in a study of cytomegalovirus exposure and HLA in healthy donors. Generated by immunoSEQ multiplex PCR, the TCRdb table keeps only in-frame clones and is missing some. The sample lists tens of thousands of clones, around 94% occurring once. The specimen was PBMCs. Source of these receptors: a man between 18 and 29 years old in good health and CMV-seronegative.

This clone was picked up one time. The chain is built from TRBV28 and TRBJ1-5; 10 bases fit TRBD1. V lost 3 bases to trimming and J lost 4 bases; unmatched junction nucleotides: 3. Germline CDR1 MDHEN, CDR2 SYDVKM. The CDR3 length is 15 residues. This CDR3 is CASSFGDRGNQPQHF. The CDR3 coding sequence is TGTGCCAGCAGTTTTGGGGACAGGGGAAATCAGCCCCAGCATTTT.

This chain joins TRBV19 and TRBJ2-7; a weak D match, TRBD2 (6 bases). The CDR3 contains 14 residues. Between the trimmed V and J ends, which lost 3 bases and 2 bases, there was a span of 11 bases. Germline V gene data show CDR1 as LNHDA and CDR2 as SQIVND (reference sequence). As DNA, the CDR3 is TGTGCCAGTAGTATTCGACTAGGACCCTACGAGCAGTACTTC. This translates into CASSIRLGPYEQYF.